Shown below are 16 T cell receptor beta chains from a single sample sequenced in a study of CD8 T cells in Susac syndrome. Random-hexamer reverse transcription was applied to about 0.5 to 1 ug RNA. TCRdb recomputed calls from the immunoSEQ multiplex PCR reads with MiXCR, one row per CDR3 protein. The sample contains about 120,000 distinct CDR3 sequences, over 90% of which appear only once. The source material was CD4+ T cells from PBMCs. Receptors were obtained from a human donor with Susac syndrome.

The rearrangement joins TRBV15 to TRBJ2-1; D gene uncertain. The germline V and J ends were trimmed by 3 bases and 8 bases, with 11 bases remaining between them. Germline loops: CDR1 LNHNV, CDR2 YYDKDF (reference sequence). The CDR3 extends over 13 amino acids. CDR3 nucleotide sequence: TGTGCCACCAGCAGGGGGAAAGGCTATGAGCAGTTCTTC. Its translation is CATSRGKGYEQFF.

In its sample, this clonotype was seen once. The V call is TRBV6-6, the J call TRBJ2-1; 7 nucleotides line up with TRBD2. The CDR3 has 16 residues. V shed 7 bases, J shed 6 bases, and the junction held 15 bases outside the gene matches. CDR1 and CDR2 (germline): MNHNY, SVGAGI (reference sequence). The CDR3 sequence: CASIPGGLVGGNEQFF. CDR3 DNA sequence: TGTGCCAGCATCCCGGGGGGACTTGTCGGGGGCAATGAGCAGTTCTTC.

The chain couples TRBV29-1 to TRBJ1-2, with D hard to call. The CDR3 covers 13 residues. V lost 2 bases and J 8 bases, leaving 15 bases between the germline ends. Looked up from germline, CDR1 is SQVTM and CDR2 is ANQGSEA. Here the CDR3 DNA reads TGCAGCGTTGAAACTGACACGGTTCTGGGCTACACCTTC. It is translated as CSVETDTVLGYTF.

The chain employs TRBV5-5 and TRBJ2-1, with TRBD2 identical over 9 bases. The ends lost 0 bases at V and 5 bases at J; junction bases unmatched: 3. CDR1 SGHKS and CDR2 YYEKEE come from the germline V gene (reference sequence). This CDR3 has 15 amino acids. The CDR3 region is CASSLGASGNNEQFF. The CDR3 DNA reads TGTGCCAGCAGCTTGGGAGCTAGCGGGAACAATGAGCAGTTCTTC.

In DNA form, the CDR3 reads TGCAGCGCCCAGAAGGCGGGGACAGGGGACGAGCAGTACTTC. This codes for CSAQKAGTGDEQYF. This chain connects TRBV29-1 to TRBJ2-7, with TRBD1 matching over 10 bases. This CDR3 comprises 14 residues. Germline CDR1 and CDR2: SQVTM and ANQGSEA. The ends lost 7 bases at V and 5 bases at J; junction bases unmatched: 11.

The V and J genes are TRBV11-1 and TRBJ2-3; no firm D call. V gave up 5 bases and J gave up 4 bases, with 10 bases separating them. Germline-derived CDR1 and CDR2 are SGHAT and FQDESV (reference sequence). This CDR3 spans 13 amino acids. CDR3 loop: CASSPIDADTQYF. The CDR3 DNA is TGTGCCAGCAGCCCCATCGACGCAGATACGCAGTATTTT.

The chain carries TRBV29-1 and TRBJ2-7; 8 bases are shared with TRBD1. Losses at the gene ends were 4 bases for V and 3 bases for J; bases not matched to a gene: 5. Germline CDR1 reads SQVTM; CDR2 reads ANQGSEA. This CDR3 contains 13 residues. The CDR3 nucleotides read TGCAGCGTTGCTTTGACAGGGGACTACGAGCAGTACTTC. Amino acids: CSVALTGDYEQYF.

This chain links TRBV29-1 with TRBJ1-2; 8 nucleotides match TRBD1. There are 13 residues in the CDR3. V trimming: 7 bases; J trimming: 7 bases; junction bases outside the gene matches: 11. Germline V CDR1 and CDR2: SQVTM, ANQGSEA. The DNA for the CDR3 is TGCAGCGCCCCCGATAGACAGGGGTCTGGCTACACCTTC. It codes for CSAPDRQGSGYTF.

This chain uses TRBV7-2 with TRBJ2-3; no clear D gene. CDR3 size: 13 residues. Germline CDR1 and CDR2: SGHTA and FQGNSA. The V and J ends lost 0 bases and 8 bases respectively, with 9 bases between them. CDR3 in DNA: TGTGCCAGCAGCTTAGCGGCAGATGTTACGCAGTATTTT. It yields the protein CASSLAADVTQYF.

This sequence joins TRBV20-1 and TRBJ2-2, with 9 positions matching TRBD2. V was clipped by 1 base and J by 7 bases; unmatched bases: 7. Per germline, CDR1 DFQATT and CDR2 SNEGSKA (reference sequence). The length of the CDR3 is 15 residues. CDR3 DNA: TGCAGTGCTAGAGTGCCAGCGGGAGGTATCGGGGAGCTGTTTTTT. Residues: CSARVPAGGIGELFF.

The table lists this clonotype with a few counts. The J gene is TRBJ1-1, the V gene TRBV5-4, with a tentative D call TRBD1 (5 bases). CDR1 is SGHNT, CDR2 YYREEE, per germline (reference sequence). The germline V and J ends were trimmed by 4 bases and 0 bases, with 7 bases remaining between them. This CDR3 is 13 amino acids long. CDR3 sequence reads: CASSRQLNTEAFF. CDR3 in DNA: TGTGCCAGCAGCCGACAGTTGAACACTGAAGCTTTCTTT. The complete variable domain, with remaining parts taken from reference TRBV5-4 and TRBJ1-1, reads ETGVTQSPTHLIKTRGQQVTLRCSSQSGHNTVSWYQQALGQGPQFIFQYYREEENGRGNFPPRFSGLQFPNYSSELNVNALELDDSALYLCASSRQLNTEAFFGQGTRLTVV.

V is TRBV4-1 and J is TRBJ2-5, with 9 bases fitting TRBD1. After removal of 1 base from V and 4 bases from J, the junction contained 4 bases not matched to a gene. CDR3 length: 15 amino acids. Looked up from germline, CDR1 is MGHRA and CDR2 is YSYEKL. CDR3 coding DNA: TGCGCCAGCAGCCAAGCCACAGGGGGCATAGAGACCCAGTACTTC. This sequence encodes CASSQATGGIETQYF.

The V call is TRBV29-1, the J call TRBJ2-3, with 7 bases lining up with TRBD2. J gave up 2 bases and V 4 bases, and 6 bases lay outside the gene matches. Germline values: CDR1 SQVTM, CDR2 ANQGSEA. This CDR3 is built from 14 residues. For the CDR3, the DNA is TGCAGCGTTGGGGGGGGACCGTTCACAGATACGCAGTATTTT. The encoded protein is CSVGGGPFTDTQYF.

The chain joins TRBV20-1 to TRBJ1-2; D call uncertain. The CDR3 has 12 amino acids. Germline-derived CDR1 and CDR2 are DFQATT and SNEGSKA (reference sequence). V lost 4 bases and J 4 bases, leaving 10 bases between the germline ends. The CDR3 here is CSANPGVYGYTF. In nucleotides, the CDR3 is TGCAGTGCTAACCCTGGGGTCTATGGCTACACCTTC.

The chain employs TRBV12-3 or TRBV12-4 and TRBJ1-1; TRBD1 matches 7 bases. The CDR3 is made up of 14 amino acids. Germline trimming cut 6 bases from V and 3 bases from J; bases unmatched to any gene: 7. Here the CDR3 DNA reads TGTGCCAGCAGGCATGATACAGGGGACACTGAAGCTTTCTTT. Translation gives CASRHDTGDTEAFF.

This clonotype has just one count. The rearrangement joins TRBV6-2 or TRBV6-3 to TRBJ1-3; D gene uncertain. CDR1 and CDR2 (germline): MNHEY, SVGEGT. The CDR3 has 13 amino acids. The ends were cut back, 5 bases at V and 4 bases at J, with 9 bases in the middle. The CDR3 region is CASSLETGNTIYF. The CDR3 DNA follows: TGTGCCAGCAGTCTCGAGACCGGAAACACCATATATTTT.